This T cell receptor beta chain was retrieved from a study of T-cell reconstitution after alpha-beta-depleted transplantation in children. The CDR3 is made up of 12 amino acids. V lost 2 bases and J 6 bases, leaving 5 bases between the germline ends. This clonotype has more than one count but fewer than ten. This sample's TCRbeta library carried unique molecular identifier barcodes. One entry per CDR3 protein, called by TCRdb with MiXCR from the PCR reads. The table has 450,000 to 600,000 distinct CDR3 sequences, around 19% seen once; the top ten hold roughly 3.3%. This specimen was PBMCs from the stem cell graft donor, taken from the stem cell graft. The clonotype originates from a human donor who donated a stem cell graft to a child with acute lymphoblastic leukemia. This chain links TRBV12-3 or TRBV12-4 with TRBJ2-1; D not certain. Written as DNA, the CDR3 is TGTGCCAGCAGTTTACCGGCCAATGAGCAGTTCTTC. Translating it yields CASSLPANEQFF.